The rows below give T cell receptor beta chains drawn from one sample of a study of blood T cell repertoires in COVID-19. Some clones are missing from TCRdb's copy, which holds only in-frame ones; the method was immunoSEQ multiplex PCR. The repertoire includes a few hundred thousand clones, around 84% of them detected once, and over 1.2% sits in the top ten. Sequenced material: peripheral blood. The receptors were sampled from a middle-aged woman who had recovered from COVID-19. Each CDR3 is given with its conserved first and last residue. The D gene is left open where the match is weak. Only part of the rows carry a size: once, few, many, or a class if the clone is expanded.

j_call | v_call | clone_size | cdr3_length | d_call | cdr3_aa | cdr3_nt
TRBJ1-4 | TRBV15 | NA | 14 | NA | CATSTTGDNEKLFF | TGTGCCACCAGCACAACAGGCGATAATGAAAAACTGTTTTTT
TRBJ2-1 | TRBV9 | NA | 12 | TRBD1 | CASSAQGDEQFF | TGTGCCAGCAGCGCACAGGGGGATGAGCAGTTCTTC
TRBJ1-1 | TRBV21-1 | few | 15 | NA | CASSTGQGKRTEAFF | TGTGCCAGCAGCACGGGACAGGGGAAGAGGACTGAAGCTTTCTTT
TRBJ1-1 | TRBV5-1 | NA | 17 | NA | CASSLGGHRATNTEAFF | TGCGCCAGCAGCTTGGGCGGACACAGAGCTACGAACACTGAAGCTTTCTTT
TRBJ2-3 | TRBV10-3 | NA | 12 | NA | CAGAGGTDTQYF | TGTGCCGGAGCCGGGGGCACAGATACGCAGTATTTT
TRBJ2-7 | TRBV11-3 | NA | 15 | NA | CASSLGSAGDYEQYF | TGTGCCAGCAGCTTAGGGTCGGCGGGCGACTACGAGCAGTACTTC
TRBJ1-1 | TRBV6-2/TRBV6-3 | once | 18 | NA | CASSYSNTRGKRNTEAFF | TGTGCCAGCAGTTACTCGAATACCAGGGGTAAGAGGAACACTGAAGCTTTCTTT
TRBJ2-2 | TRBV19 | NA | 15 | NA | CASKSGRAVTGELFF | TGTGCCAGTAAATCCGGCAGGGCGGTCACCGGGGAGCTGTTTTTT
TRBJ1-2 | TRBV25-1 | NA | 12 | TRBD1 | CASSVTGEYYTF | TGTGCCAGCAGTGTTACAGGGGAGTACTACACCTTC
TRBJ2-3 | TRBV6-6 | once | 10 | NA | CASTGDTQYF | TGTGCCAGCACGGGGGATACGCAGTATTTT
TRBJ1-2 | TRBV4-3 | NA | 15 | NA | CASSPGEGLNYGYTF | TGCGCCAGCAGCCCCGGGGAGGGCCTTAACTATGGCTACACCTTC
TRBJ1-6 | TRBV16 | NA | 17 | NA | CASSQFVGQRASSPLHF | TGTGCCAGCAGCCAATTCGTTGGACAGAGAGCTTCCTCACCCCTCCACTTT
TRBJ2-1 | TRBV2 | NA | 14 | NA | CASRGQGTVNEQFF | TGTGCCAGCAGGGGCCAGGGAACCGTTAATGAGCAGTTCTTC
TRBJ1-3 | TRBV7-9 | few | 16 | NA | CASSFPGGVTGNTIYF | TGTGCCAGCAGCTTCCCGGGCGGGGTCACTGGAAACACCATATATTTT
TRBJ1-3 | TRBV7-2 | NA | 15 | TRBD1 | CASSLRQGAGNTIYF | TGTGCCAGCAGCTTACGACAGGGTGCCGGAAACACCATATATTTT
TRBJ2-2 | TRBV7-9 | NA | 16 | NA | CASSRRLGGDTGELFF | TGTGCCAGCAGCCGCCGACTCGGCGGGGACACCGGGGAGCTGTTTTTT
TRBJ2-3 | TRBV7-8 | NA | 16 | NA | CASSPEGGVSTDTQYF | TGTGCCAGCAGCCCGGAGGGCGGGGTGAGCACAGATACGCAGTATTTT
TRBJ1-2 | TRBV19 | NA | 14 | TRBD1 | CASSTTGTASDYTF | TGTGCCAGTAGTACGACAGGGACAGCGAGTGACTACACCTTC
TRBJ1-3 | TRBV11-2 | few | 15 | TRBD1 | CASSIQGAYGNTIYF | TGTGCCAGCAGCATACAGGGGGCTTACGGAAACACCATATATTTT
TRBJ2-3 | TRBV24-1 | NA | 15 | TRBD2 | CATSGGGGAADTQYF | TGTGCCACCAGTGGCGGCGGGGGGGCAGCAGATACGCAGTATTTT
TRBJ2-1 | TRBV5-6 | NA | 16 | NA | CASSSGPGQTYNEQFF | TGTGCCAGCAGCTCTGGCCCCGGACAGACCTACAATGAGCAGTTCTTC
TRBJ1-5 | TRBV29-1 | NA | 13 | TRBD1 | CSASQGDNQPQHF | TGCAGCGCCTCCCAGGGGGACAATCAGCCCCAGCATTTT
TRBJ2-6 | TRBV19 | NA | 18 | TRBD1 | CASSASGQGFSGANVLTF | TGTGCCAGTAGTGCCTCGGGACAGGGGTTCTCTGGGGCCAACGTCCTGACTTTC
TRBJ1-4 | TRBV29-1 | once | 12 | TRBD1 | CSGRTGSEKLFF | TGCAGCGGGCGGACAGGGAGCGAAAAACTGTTTTTT
TRBJ1-2 | TRBV7-9 | once | 13 | NA | CASSLDDLGGYTF | TGTGCCAGCAGCTTAGACGATCTAGGAGGCTACACCTTC
TRBJ1-5 | TRBV5-1 | once | 13 | TRBD1 | CASSTTGQESQHF | TGCGCCAGCAGCACCACCGGACAGGAGTCCCAGCATTTT
TRBJ1-4 | TRBV19 | NA | 14 | NA | CASSMSQPNEKLFF | TGTGCCAGTAGTATGTCACAGCCGAATGAAAAACTGTTTTTT
TRBJ1-1 | TRBV19 | NA | 14 | NA | CASSTRQMNTEAFF | TGTGCCAGTAGTACCAGACAGATGAACACTGAAGCTTTCTTT
TRBJ2-3 | TRBV4-1 | NA | 19 | TRBD2 | CASSQESQLAGGYTDTQYF | TGCGCCAGCAGCCAGGAATCTCAACTAGCGGGGGGATACACAGATACGCAGTATTTT
TRBJ1-3 | TRBV30 | NA | 12 | NA | CAWSVSGNTIYF | TGTGCCTGGAGTGTGAGTGGAAACACCATATATTTT
TRBJ2-6 | TRBV4-2 | NA | 15 | NA | CASSETRSGANVLTF | TGTGCCAGCAGCGAGACTCGGTCTGGGGCCAACGTCCTGACTTTC
TRBJ2-7 | TRBV28 | NA | 15 | TRBD1 | CASRFGQALSYEQYF | TGTGCCAGCAGATTCGGACAGGCCTTATCCTACGAGCAGTACTTC
TRBJ1-2 | TRBV14 | NA | 14 | NA | CASSQDSRGGGYTF | TGTGCCAGCAGCCAAGATTCCAGGGGTGGTGGCTACACCTTC
TRBJ2-7 | TRBV28 | NA | 12 | NA | CASSSGAYEQYF | TGTGCCAGCAGTTCAGGGGCCTACGAGCAGTACTTC
TRBJ2-2 | TRBV11-3 | NA | 15 | TRBD1 | CASSQGQGAGGELFF | TGTGCCAGCAGCCAGGGACAGGGGGCAGGCGGGGAGCTGTTTTTT
TRBJ2-5 | TRBV19 | few | 13 | NA | CASSVGGQGTQYF | TGTGCCAGTAGTGTCGGGGGTCAGGGGACCCAGTACTTC
TRBJ2-2 | TRBV5-8 | NA | 12 | NA | CASSGRSGELFF | TGTGCCAGCAGCGGGAGGTCCGGGGAGCTGTTTTTT
TRBJ1-2 | TRBV4-2 | NA | 16 | NA | CASSQADSVGLYGYTF | TGTGCCAGCAGCCAGGCCGACAGTGTAGGCCTCTATGGCTACACCTTC
TRBJ2-2 | TRBV10-3 | NA | 13 | NA | CAISRDTTGELFF | TGTGCCATCAGTAGGGACACCACCGGGGAGCTGTTTTTT
TRBJ1-2 | TRBV19 | few | 13 | NA | CASSIGANYGYTF | TGTGCCAGTAGTATCGGTGCTAACTATGGCTACACCTTC
TRBJ1-1 | TRBV6-5 | NA | 14 | TRBD1 | CASSPQGSVTEAFF | TGTGCCAGCAGTCCACAGGGGTCCGTCACTGAAGCTTTCTTT
TRBJ1-4 | TRBV30 | NA | 13 | NA | CAWSTQGNEKLFF | TGTGCCTGGAGTACACAGGGTAATGAAAAACTGTTTTTT
TRBJ2-2 | TRBV3-1/TRBV3-2 | NA | 15 | NA | CASSQSRGWTGELFF | TGTGCCAGCAGCCAATCACGGGGGTGGACCGGGGAGCTGTTTTTT
TRBJ2-3 | TRBV24-1 | NA | 17 | TRBD1 | CATSDSQQGAGTDTQYF | TGTGCCACCAGTGATTCACAACAGGGGGCGGGCACAGATACGCAGTATTTT
TRBJ2-7 | TRBV19 | few | 13 | NA | CASSSDSIYEQYF | TGTGCCAGTAGTTCAGACAGCATCTACGAGCAGTACTTC
TRBJ1-5 | TRBV19 | NA | 14 | NA | CASSHGGGNQPQHF | TGTGCCAGTTCCCATGGGGGCGGGAATCAGCCCCAGCATTTT
TRBJ1-4 | TRBV14 | NA | 13 | TRBD1 | CASRDRAAEKLFF | TGTGCCAGCAGGGACAGGGCTGCTGAAAAACTGTTTTTT
TRBJ2-7 | TRBV2 | NA | 12 | NA | CASSGRGAEQYF | TGTGCCTCCTCAGGCAGGGGTGCCGAGCAGTACTTC
TRBJ2-2 | TRBV7-6 | NA | 19 | NA | CASSLASSLAAGLTGELFF | TGTGCCAGCAGCTTAGCTTCTTCGTTGGCAGCGGGCCTCACCGGGGAGCTGTTTTTT
TRBJ2-2 | TRBV2 | once | 15 | NA | CASSLLELNTGELFF | TGTGCCAGCAGTTTGCTAGAGTTGAACACCGGGGAGCTGTTTTTT
TRBJ2-1 | TRBV18 | NA | 12 | NA | CASSLIIGEQFF | TGTGCCAGCTCACTCATTATCGGTGAGCAGTTCTTC
TRBJ1-2 | TRBV30 | once | 14 | TRBD1 | CAWRATGGGYGYTF | TGTGCCTGGAGAGCGACAGGGGGCGGGTATGGCTACACCTTC